These T cell receptor beta chains were read from a single sample in a study of blood T cell repertoires in COVID-19. Here immunoSEQ multiplex PCR was the method, and the copy in TCRdb shows in-frame clones only, minus some. Here the sample spans under 200,000 clones, roughly 80% being singletons. Sample: peripheral blood. These TCRs come from a man aged 65 to 85 with acute or convalescent COVID-19. Each CDR3 is given without its conserved first and last residue. The D gene is left open where the match is weak.

d_gene | j_gene | v_gene | CDR3aa
. | TRBJ1-5 | TRBV28 | ASSSPFRAYQPQH
TRBD2 | TRBJ2-7 | TRBV13 | ASSLPRSPAGRIHEQY
. | TRBJ2-7 | TRBV2 | AVKGNGEQY
TRBD1 | TRBJ2-7 | TRBV27 | ASSLSIGDRGYEQY
. | TRBJ1-3 | TRBV27 | ASSFRDNSNTIY
. | TRBJ2-7 | TRBV6-2/TRBV6-3 | ASSSVQGQNSYEQY
TRBD1 | TRBJ2-2 | TRBV7-9 | ASSSWDRGFTGELF
. | TRBJ2-5 | TRBV28 | ASSPFAAGEQETQY
. | TRBJ1-3 | TRBV5-1 | ASSLAGDNSGNTIY
. | TRBJ2-1 | TRBV28 | ASSLREQF
. | TRBJ2-1 | TRBV5-3 | ARRLTREFLYNEQF
. | TRBJ2-3 | TRBV11-2 | ASSPPSNGDTQY
TRBD1 | TRBJ1-2 | TRBV30 | AWRLQGHGYT
. | TRBJ2-1 | TRBV27 | ASGRVFFNEQF
. | TRBJ1-1 | TRBV5-1 | ASSLGRIAVEAF
. | TRBJ1-1 | TRBV6-1 | ASSDGREYEAF
TRBD1 | TRBJ2-2 | TRBV6-6 | ASSRYPQGADTGELF
TRBD1 | TRBJ1-1 | TRBV5-1 | ASSRQGTGNTEAF
. | TRBJ1-5 | TRBV27 | ASSFSGLAQPQH
. | TRBJ1-6 | TRBV6-5 | ASRGGTAEKSPLH